These 17 T cell receptor beta chains were sequenced from one sample in a study of shared T cell receptors in the human thymus. Generated by immunoSEQ multiplex PCR, the TCRdb table keeps only in-frame clones and is missing some. Of 630,000 or so clones in the sample, more than 75% were seen once. The sample was also reused in another study, on human thymus T cells.

The specimen was thymocytes. These TCRs come from a boy under two years old with a congenital heart defect.

The rearrangement joins TRBV9 to TRBJ1-5; 9 bases fit TRBD1. The CDR3 totals 15 residues. V lost 3 bases and J lost 1; bases outside the gene matches: 2. Germline lookup yields CDR1 SGDLS and CDR2 YYNGEE. DNA for the CDR3: TGTGCCAGCAGCGCTGGACAGGGGAGCAATCAGCCCCAGCATTTT. Its protein product is CASSAGQGSNQPQHF.

CDR3 protein: CSVKTSGIGYNEQFF. Written as DNA, the CDR3 is TGCAGCGTAAAGACTAGCGGGATAGGCTACAATGAGCAGTTCTTC. J is TRBJ2-1 and V is TRBV29-1; 11 bases map to TRBD2. The V gene's germline CDR1 is SQVTM and CDR2 ANQGSEA. Trimming at V came to 6 bases and at J to 3 bases, leaving 7 bases not matched to a gene. This CDR3 comprises 15 residues.

This clone was found once. The CDR3 loop is CAWSVHRGAGNTIYF. CDR3 nucleotide sequence: TGTGCCTGGAGTGTACACAGGGGCGCTGGAAACACCATATATTTT. V is TRBV30 and J is TRBJ1-3; TRBD1 aligns across 7 bases. The germline CDR1 and CDR2 sequences are GTSNPN and SVGIG (reference sequence). With V trimmed by 0 bases and J by 2 bases, 4 bases remained unmatched. The CDR3 has 15 residues.

The chain joins TRBV15 to TRBJ2-7; maybe TRBD2 (6 bases). Germline V CDR1 and CDR2: LNHNV, YYDKDF (reference sequence). With 3 bases removed from V and 0 bases from J, the gap between germline ends came to 15 bases. CDR3 length equals 16 residues. CDR3 residues: CATSRKLGGSSYEQYF. The CDR3, as DNA: TGTGCCACCAGCAGGAAACTGGGAGGAAGCTCCTACGAGCAGTACTTC.

The chain is built from TRBV4-3 and TRBJ2-2, with 7 bases aligning to TRBD2. J gave up 5 bases and V 0 bases, and 3 bases lay outside the gene matches. The germline gives CDR1 LGHNA, CDR2 YSLEER. The CDR3 is 15 residues long. The CDR3 loop reads CASSQETSWTGELFF. The CDR3, as DNA: TGCGCCAGCAGCCAAGAGACTAGCTGGACCGGGGAGCTGTTTTTT.

This chain uses TRBV28 with TRBJ2-2; TRBD2 matches 13 bases. The CDR3 has 18 amino acids. The ends lost 5 bases at V and 0 bases at J; junction bases unmatched: 6. CDR1 is MDHEN and CDR2 is SYDVKM in the germline V gene. Here the CDR3 reads CASSPGLAGETNTGELFF. The CDR3 coding sequence is TGTGCCAGCAGTCCAGGACTAGCGGGGGAAACGAACACCGGGGAGCTGTTTTTT.

This clone was picked up a small number of times. This sequence joins TRBV5-6 and TRBJ2-3; 10 bases align to TRBD2. V was pared by 4 bases and J by 2 bases, with 4 bases of the junction left unmatched. Per the germline V gene, CDR1 is SGHDT and CDR2 is YYEEEE. This CDR3 region has 15 residues. The CDR3 loop is CASSVGLAVTDTQYF. The CDR3 bases are TGTGCCAGCAGCGTCGGACTAGCGGTCACAGATACGCAGTATTTT.

The chain couples TRBV7-3 to TRBJ2-4, with a weak D call TRBD1 (7 bases). The V end lost 4 bases, the J end lost 2 bases, and 27 bases lay between the germline ends. Germline-derived CDR1 and CDR2 are SGHTA and FQGTGA. The CDR3 length is 20 residues. CDR3: CASSSTSPIAAGGTKNIQYF. The CDR3 DNA is TGTGCCAGCAGCTCAACATCTCCTATCGCGGCAGGGGGGACCAAAAACATTCAGTACTTC.

J is TRBJ2-1 and V is TRBV7-2; D not resolved. The CDR3 totals 17 residues. The V end was cut by 1 base, the J end by 4 bases, with 17 bases between. Per the germline V gene, CDR1 is SGHTA and CDR2 is FQGNSA. DNA of the CDR3: TGTGCCAGCAGCTTAGGTTCCCGTTGGCGGCCGTACAATGAGCAGTTCTTC. Translating gives CASSLGSRWRPYNEQFF.

The chain is built from TRBV4-1 and TRBJ2-7; the match to TRBD1 covers 12 bases. The germline CDR1 and CDR2 sequences are MGHRA and YSYEKL. The CDR3 consists of 15 residues. The J segment lost 4 bases and the V segment lost 1 base, leaving 2 bases of the junction unmatched. The CDR3 nucleotides are TGCGCCAGCAGCCAAGGGGACAGGGGGCAATACGAGCAGTACTTC. It codes for CASSQGDRGQYEQYF.

The chain links TRBV14 to TRBJ1-2; TRBD1 is a possible D gene (5 bases). This CDR3 is 15 amino acids long. V was cut by 0 bases and J by 7 bases, with 15 bases left in between. Germline V CDR1 and CDR2: SGHDN, FVKESK. The DNA for the CDR3 is TGTGCCAGCAGCCAAGAGGGTCAGGGCGTACGTGGCTACACCTTC. It translates to CASSQEGQGVRGYTF.

V and J are TRBV5-1 and TRBJ2-1; a possible D gene is TRBD2 (5 bases). Trimming left V 6 bases short and J 0 bases short, with 10 bases between. This CDR3 spans 14 amino acids. Germline V CDR1 and CDR2: SGHRS, YFSETQ. This CDR3 is CASNTGFSYNEQFF. In nucleotides, the CDR3 is TGCGCCAGCAATACGGGGTTCTCCTACAATGAGCAGTTCTTC.

V gene TRBV6-5 combines with J gene TRBJ1-2, with TRBD1 matching 7 bases. The CDR3 covers 12 residues. Germline-derived CDR1 and CDR2 are MNHEY and SVGAGI. The V segment lost 6 bases and the J segment 9 bases; nucleotides outside the gene matches: 7. The CDR3 region is CASSRQGRRYTF. The CDR3 nucleotides read TGTGCCAGCAGCCGACAGGGAAGACGCTACACCTTC.

The rearrangement joins TRBV4-3 to TRBJ2-3; 9 bases align to TRBD2. This CDR3 is built from 19 residues. The germline CDR1 and CDR2 sequences are LGHNA and YSLEER. J was trimmed by 1 base and V by 0 bases; bases with no gene match: 11. CDR3 loop: CASSQDGSGGADGTDTQYF. Here the CDR3 DNA reads TGCGCCAGCAGCCAAGACGGTAGCGGGGGTGCCGATGGCACAGATACGCAGTATTTT.

The rearrangement links TRBV7-4 to TRBJ2-5; a possible D gene is TRBD2 (6 bases). V shed 8 bases and J shed 0 bases, with 10 bases lying between them. CDR3 length: 13 amino acids. From germline, CDR1 is SGHVT and CDR2 SQSDAQ. The CDR3, as DNA: TGTGCCAGCGGGGGGACGGACCAAGAGACCCAGTACTTC. This encodes CASGGTDQETQYF.

The J gene is TRBJ1-1, the V gene TRBV10-2, with TRBD1 matching over 10 bases. CDR3 length: 15 amino acids. Germline loops: CDR1 WSHSY, CDR2 SAAADI. The junction had 5 bases not matched to a gene; V was cut back by 1 base and J by 6 bases. CDR3 amino acids: CASSEWGQGTPEAFF. The CDR3 nucleotides read TGCGCCAGCAGTGAGTGGGGACAGGGGACGCCTGAAGCTTTCTTT.

The CDR3 DNA follows: TGTGCCAGCACGCGACAGGGGGCAGGGGAAAAACTGTTTTTT. Protein product: CASTRQGAGEKLFF. J is TRBJ1-4 and V is TRBV27; 10 nucleotides agree with TRBD1. V dropped 7 bases and J dropped 8; count of bases not matched to a gene: 7. The CDR3 runs to 14 residues. Germline V gene lookup returns CDR1 MNHEY and CDR2 SMNVEV (reference sequence).